Shown below are 25 T cell receptor beta chains from a single sample sequenced in a study of shared clonotypes between healthy human individuals. Sequencing was performed with immunoSEQ multiplex PCR; in TCRdb, only in-frame clones are kept and a portion is missing. This table holds around 990,000 clones, 77% found once. The sample comprised memory CD4+ T cells from PBMCs. The subset was: CD45RA-negative fraction. Receptor source: a man between 18 and 29 years old in good health. Some clones in this sample may be carry-over from other donors' samples.

This chain joins TRBV11-2 and TRBJ1-2; no definite D call. Germline V gene sequence: CDR1 SGHAT, CDR2 FQNNGV. V shed 7 bases and J shed 4 bases, with 10 bases lying between them. The CDR3 contains 12 residues. The CDR3: CASTPLTYGYTF. CDR3 nucleotides: TGTGCCAGCACCCCCTTAACCTATGGCTACACCTTC.

A note on this clone: A read error may be the cause here, since a much bigger clone is one base away. This chain uses TRBV25-1 with TRBJ1-5; 9 bases agree with TRBD1. The CDR3 is 14 amino acids. The germline V gene encodes CDR1 MGHDK and CDR2 SYGVNS. CDR3 nucleotides: TGTACCAGCAGTGCAGGGACAGGGTTTCAGCCCCAGCATTTT. Translating it yields CTSSAGTGFQPQHF.

In its sample, this clone was seen once. This chain uses TRBV29-1 with TRBJ2-3, with D maybe TRBD1 (6 bases). The CDR3 length is 14 residues. Germline V gene data show CDR1 as SQVTM and CDR2 as ANQGSEA. V was trimmed by 3 bases and J by 5 bases, leaving 15 bases between them. DNA for the CDR3: TGCAGCGTTGAGGCACAGGGATATGGAGATACGCAGTATTTT. Amino acid sequence: CSVEAQGYGDTQYF.

The gene calls are TRBV5-1 and TRBJ1-1, with a possible D match to TRBD1 (5 bases). Between the trimmed V and J ends, which lost 0 bases and 3 bases, there was a span of 12 bases. This CDR3 comprises 15 residues. Germline V gene data show CDR1 as SGHRS and CDR2 as YFSETQ. The CDR3 DNA reads as TGCGCCAGCAGCTTGGGTTTGGGGGGACACACTGAAGCTTTCTTT. It is translated as CASSLGLGGHTEAFF.

In this sample, this clone turned up a few times. The chain has TRBV5-1 and TRBJ2-1; 8 nucleotides agree with TRBD2. The CDR3 runs 13 residues. In germline, CDR1 is SGHRS, CDR2 YFSETQ. The V and J ends lost 5 bases and 9 bases, in that order; junction bases with no gene match: 7. The CDR3 DNA follows: TGCGCCAGCAGGACTAGCGACTTCGGTGAGCAGTTCTTC. Translated, it gives CASRTSDFGEQFF.

The chain joins TRBV5-5 to TRBJ2-5, with D perhaps TRBD2 (5 bases). The V and J ends lost 0 bases and 5 bases respectively, with 8 bases between them. Germline values: CDR1 SGHKS, CDR2 YYEKEE (reference sequence). The CDR3 is 13 residues long. CDR3 in amino acids: CASSLVRRETQYF. The CDR3 region has the DNA TGTGCCAGCAGCTTGGTCCGGAGGGAGACCCAGTACTTC.

This sequence joins TRBV28 and TRBJ2-4; D unclear. Trimming removed 3 bases at V and 7 bases at J, with 10 bases between. Germline V CDR1 and CDR2: MDHEN, SYDVKM. The CDR3 length is 13 residues. The CDR3 protein is CASSFSGQNIQYF. In DNA, the CDR3 is TGTGCCAGCAGTTTTAGTGGCCAGAACATTCAGTACTTC.

The chain joins TRBV15 to TRBJ2-1; 8 bases map to TRBD2. Germline CDR1 LNHNV, CDR2 YYDKDF (reference sequence). This CDR3 is built from 13 residues. V gave up 9 bases and J gave up 6 bases; unmatched junction bases: 7. The CDR3 reads CATQREHANEQFF. DNA of the CDR3: TGTGCCACTCAGCGGGAGCATGCCAATGAGCAGTTCTTC.

The CDR3 loop reads CASSLLASGGDTQYF. The CDR3 region has the DNA TGTGCCAGCAGTTTATTGGCTAGCGGGGGGGATACGCAGTATTTT. V is TRBV28 and J is TRBJ2-3; 11 positions agree with TRBD2. The CDR3 has 15 residues. Germline V lookup: CDR1 MDHEN, CDR2 SYDVKM. With 1 base clipped from V and 6 bases from J, the junction kept 3 bases outside the gene matches.

V gene TRBV18 combines with J gene TRBJ2-7; possibly TRBD1 or TRBD2 for D (5 bases each). V was pared by 1 base and J by 8 bases, with 27 bases between. The CDR3 contains 18 residues. CDR1 KGHSH and CDR2 LQKENI come from the germline V gene. CDR3: CASSPLLGTGTPRFQQYF. DNA for the CDR3: TGTGCCAGCTCACCACTCCTCGGAACCGGGACCCCAAGGTTTCAGCAGTACTTC.

The rearrangement joins TRBV29-1 to TRBJ2-3; unclear D gene. The CDR3 extends over 12 amino acids. Trimming removed 6 bases at V and 2 bases at J, with 9 bases between. Germline V gene lookup returns CDR1 SQVTM and CDR2 ANQGSEA. CDR3 sequence: CSVASFTDTQYF. The CDR3 region has the DNA TGCAGCGTCGCATCTTTCACAGATACGCAGTATTTT.

The sample holds a few counts of this clone. This chain links TRBV28 with TRBJ1-5; 7 bases are shared with TRBD1. V was pared by 4 bases and J by 4 bases, with 7 bases of the junction left unmatched. CDR3 length: 15 amino acids. Per germline, CDR1 MDHEN and CDR2 SYDVKM. The CDR3, as DNA: TGTGCCAGCAGTTCCTTGTTACAGGGGAATCAGCCCCAGCATTTT. Amino acids: CASSSLLQGNQPQHF.

This clone was seen a single time. The chain carries TRBV4-1 and TRBJ1-5; TRBD1 aligns across 11 bases. V trimming: 1 base; J trimming: 0 bases; junction bases outside the gene matches: 5. This CDR3 contains 18 residues. Germline lookup yields CDR1 MGHRA and CDR2 YSYEKL. CDR3 DNA sequence: TGCGCCAGCAGCCAAGGGACAGGGGGCTTCTATAGCAATCAGCCCCAGCATTTT. This encodes CASSQGTGGFYSNQPQHF.

This rearrangement joins TRBV30 to TRBJ1-5, with a tentative D call TRBD1 (5 bases). Trimming took 6 bases from V and 4 from J, leaving 10 bases between them. CDR1 and CDR2 (germline): GTSNPN, SVGIG (reference sequence). The CDR3 consists of 12 residues. The CDR3 coding sequence is TGTGCCTGTGGACGGACAAATCAGCCCCAGCATTTT. Protein: CACGRTNQPQHF.

This chain joins TRBV5-1 and TRBJ2-5, with D maybe TRBD2 (6 bases). The CDR3 is 14 residues long. Trimming cost V 4 bases and J 5 bases, with 15 bases left between them. In germline, CDR1 is SGHRS, CDR2 YFSETQ. The CDR3 DNA is TGCGCCAGCAGCACGGGACTTTCAGGCGAGACCCAGTACTTC. This translates into CASSTGLSGETQYF.

The rearrangement joins TRBV7-2 to TRBJ1-5; no reliable D call. V lost 5 bases, J lost 5 bases, and 13 bases lay in between. This CDR3 has 14 amino acids. The germline CDR1 and CDR2 sequences are SGHTA and FQGNSA. CDR3 bases: TGTGCCAGCAGCCCCCCTTCAACTGATCAGCCCCAGCATTTT. This sequence encodes CASSPPSTDQPQHF.

CDR3 protein: CASSPLGIIEQYF. The CDR3 DNA sequence: TGCGCCAGCAGCCCCCTTGGGATTATCGAGCAGTACTTC. The chain links TRBV4-1 to TRBJ2-7, with D hard to call. The CDR3 runs 13 residues. Germline-derived CDR1 and CDR2 are MGHRA and YSYEKL. Trimming left V 4 bases short and J 6 bases short, with 13 bases between.

The genes are TRBV4-1 and TRBJ2-3; TRBD1 matches at 9 bases. The germline CDR1 and CDR2 sequences are MGHRA and YSYEKL. V shed 4 bases and J 6 bases; nucleotides not matched to a gene: 11. The CDR3 has 16 amino acids. In nucleotides, the CDR3 is TGCGCCAGCAGCCGTGGGGGGACAGGGTTGCAGGATACGCAGTATTTT. Translated: CASSRGGTGLQDTQYF.

The V and J genes are TRBV18 and TRBJ1-1; perhaps TRBD1 as D (6 bases). This CDR3 contains 14 residues. The germline V and J ends were trimmed by 5 bases and 5 bases, with 15 bases remaining between them. Germline CDR1 is KGHSH and CDR2 is LQKENI. Here the CDR3 DNA reads TGTGCCAGCTCAGGAACAGGGACTACGACTGAAGCTTTCTTT. Translated: CASSGTGTTTEAFF.

The V call is TRBV18, the J call TRBJ2-1, with unresolved D. Trimming removed 2 bases at V and 10 bases at J, with 15 bases between. The CDR3 extends over 14 amino acids. Germline V CDR1 and CDR2: KGHSH, LQKENI. CDR3 sequence reads: CASSPGAQRLEQFF. CDR3 bases: TGTGCCAGCTCACCAGGCGCGCAAAGGCTCGAGCAGTTCTTC. The variable domain in full, with the rest retrieved from reference TRBV18 and TRBJ2-1, is NAGVMQNPRHLVRRRGQEARLRCSPMKGHSHVYWYRQLPEEGLKFMVYLQKENIIDESGMPKERFSAEFPKEGPSILRIQQVVRGDSAAYFCASSPGAQRLEQFFGPGTRLTVL.

The chain links TRBV30 to TRBJ2-3; 10 bases are shared with TRBD2. After removal of 4 bases from V and 4 bases from J, the junction contained 2 bases not matched to a gene. The CDR3 is 13 residues long. CDR1 and CDR2 (germline): GTSNPN, SVGIG (reference sequence). CDR3 loop: CAWTSGSPDTQYF. The CDR3 bases are TGTGCCTGGACTAGCGGGAGCCCAGATACGCAGTATTTT.

This clone came up many times. The V gene is TRBV30, the J gene TRBJ2-3; D is possibly TRBD2 (7 bases). Germline CDR1 is GTSNPN and CDR2 is SVGIG (reference sequence). Trimming took off 2 bases at V and 15 bases at J, with 21 bases between the two ends. This CDR3 comprises 13 residues. The CDR3, as DNA: TGTGCCTGGAGTAGTCTGGGGGGGCCCAGTGCATATTTT. It codes for CAWSSLGGPSAYF.

J is TRBJ2-7 and V is TRBV9, with 10 bases matching TRBD1. This CDR3 is 15 amino acids long. CDR1 is SGDLS and CDR2 is YYNGEE in the germline V gene. Trimming took 0 bases from V and 2 from J; bases not matched to a gene: 2. CDR3 bases: TGTGCCAGCAGCGTAGGACAGGGGGCCCCCTACGAGCAGTACTTC. Its translation is CASSVGQGAPYEQYF.

J is TRBJ2-7 and V is TRBV5-1; TRBD1 might be the D (6 bases). Trimming removed 1 base from V and 2 bases from J, with 16 bases in between. Germline V gene lookup returns CDR1 SGHRS and CDR2 YFSETQ. The CDR3 sequence is 16 residues long. The CDR3 region has the DNA TGCGCCAGCAGCTTGTTGGGGGCGGAATTCCCCTACGAGCAGTACTTC. It encodes CASSLLGAEFPYEQYF.

The chain combines TRBV29-1 with TRBJ1-1; D gene unclear. Per germline, CDR1 SQVTM and CDR2 ANQGSEA. The CDR3 is 15 residues long. The CDR3 nucleotides read TGCCGCGGCGGGCCGGGGTGGGGAATGAACACTGAAGCTTTCTTT. Translating gives CRGGPGWGMNTEAFF.